The subject of this entry is one T cell receptor beta chain. No cognate antigen has been identified for it. One base away there is no much larger clone; base qualities are not given. These data are taken from a study of beta chain features in type 1 diabetes (dated by TCRdb to the late 2010s). For the wider study: Mean age, gender distribution, total cell number and subset yield did not differ between patients and healthy donors. A total of about 100 million sorted cells were examined across all samples, and RNA yield correlated strongly with the number of cells per subset. The study compared the TCRB repertoires of sorted circulating CD4+ T cell subsets in recently diagnosed type 1 diabetes patients with those in matched healthy donors. Regulatory and stem cell-like memory subsets were obtained from only 8 patients and roughly eight healthy donors, while naive and central memory subsets were obtained from all 30 or so donors. Points the paper makes about the study in general: The naive, central memory and regulatory TCRB repertoires appeared to resemble one another more closely among patients than among healthy donors. At VDJ recombination sites, patients with type 1 diabetes made fewer insertions and deleted more nucleotides, a pattern implying thymic rearrangement abnormalities. HLA sub-analyses involved small numbers of individuals, so any influence of HLA type on TCRB rearrangement remained unresolved. Because cDNA was sequenced instead of genomic DNA, highly expressing activated cells could be over-represented, though the groups showed no difference in activation or CD3 levels. In all four CD4+ subsets, TCRB CDR3 length was moderately but significantly shorter in type 1 diabetes patients. PCR might favor shorter templates, but patient and control samples were amplified and corrected together, so any skew would affect both groups equally.

Each donor gave one peripheral blood draw, averaging roughly 0.11 L, which was collected into heparinised tubes. A BD FACSAria II and a panel including CD45RO, CCR7, CD25, CD127, CD95 and CD27 were used to sort naive, central memory, regulatory and stem cell-like memory CD4+ T cells. Every sorted population had a purity above 95%. PBMCs were separated immediately by Lymphoprep density gradient centrifugation and were stained directly, without being cultured. So that batch effects would be minimized, each experiment stained and sorted samples in pairs, pairing one healthy donor with one patient. V is cut by 7 bases and J by 2 bases, and the space between the germline ends is 12 bases. The germline V gene encodes CDR1 LNHDA and CDR2 SQIVND (reference sequence). Taken from cysteine to phenylalanine, the CDR3 has 15 residues. Just CDR3 DNA is preserved here, 45 bases in frame from base 1. The High Capacity cDNA Reverse Transcription Kit was used to reverse transcribe all of the isolated RNA, meaning that expressed TCRB transcripts were what got sequenced. Deep immunoSEQ sequencing was performed on naive, central memory and regulatory T cell samples, with an average of about 3.6 million total reads per sample. Sorted cells were lysed in RLT buffer and RNA was extracted with DNase-treated RNeasy Micro or Mini kits, depending on cell number. Each cell subset was processed on its own to prevent cross-contamination, while patient and healthy donor samples were processed together. TCRB sequences were amplified from cDNA with the immunoSEQ multiplex PCR, producing 87-bp fragments spanning the CDR3 region. Sequencing of the amplicons was performed on the Illumina HiSeq platform. The authors' pipeline ran thus. Synthetic template baselines were used to correct PCR bias computationally, reads within Hamming distance 2 were collapsed together, and singletons that could not be merged were discarded. Reads were aligned to IMGT to assign V, D and J genes, CDR3 length, and insertions or deletions at six rearrangement sites. Within each subset, clonotype counts were normalized to sorted cell number, after which true diversity and Gini coefficients were computed with the tcR R package. The overlap coefficient, calculated on TCRB nucleotide sequences, was used to measure repertoire sharing. As a proxy for the pre-selection repertoire, out-of-frame TCRB sequences from naive cells were analyzed. As stored in TCRdb, this immuneACCESS dataset retains in-frame rearrangements with V and J assigned. A fraction of the clones does not appear; measured against another copy, unresolved V genes explain less than half of the discrepancy, and the remainder lacks a known reason. The V and J calls and clone size are taken from that table; D and trimming were inferred from the DNA. Recorded for this sample are roughly 730,000 clones; roughly 13% of them occurred a single time. Less than 0.025% of the sample belongs to the ten largest clones.

The chain is encoded by TRBV19 joined to TRBJ2-6; the D gene is possibly TRBD1, with 5 bases matching. Sequenced sample: naive CD4+ T cells from blood. Read against the paper, the sample's cell subset or site label means: true naive CD4+ T cells. This TCR came from a young man with type 1 diabetes. The CDR3 protein: CASNSQGTGANVLTF. The DNA sequence is TGTGCCAGTAACTCCCAGGGAACTGGGGCCAACGTCCTGACTTTC.